The subject of this entry is one T cell receptor beta chain. What it binds is not known. This entry is derived from a study of T cell responses to AZD1222 COVID-19 vaccine. Here immunoSEQ multiplex PCR was the method, and the copy in TCRdb shows in-frame clones only, minus some. The data contain some 25,000 clones, roughly nine tenths of them singletons. The CDR3 contains 16 residues. V shed 4 bases and J 0 bases; nucleotides not matched to a gene: 7. Germline V gene lookup returns CDR1 MGHRA and CDR2 YSYEKL. Study-wide results and caveats: Distributed over spike, vaccine-associated CD4 TCRs predominated at 160-218 and 743-854. Among those given AZD1222, only five or six were seropositive at baseline. Among the donors, most were white British and more were female, and clonal diversity was possibly underestimated.

This chain uses TRBV4-1 with TRBJ2-7, with TRBD2 identical over 9 bases. This clonotype originated in an adult who received the AZD1222 COVID-19 vaccine. Material: peripheral blood, obtained 28 days after the second AZD1222 dose. This chain's CDR3 is CASSPTSGPRSYEQYF. CDR3 bases: TGCGCCAGCAGCCCGACTAGCGGTCCCCGCTCCTACGAGCAGTACTTC.